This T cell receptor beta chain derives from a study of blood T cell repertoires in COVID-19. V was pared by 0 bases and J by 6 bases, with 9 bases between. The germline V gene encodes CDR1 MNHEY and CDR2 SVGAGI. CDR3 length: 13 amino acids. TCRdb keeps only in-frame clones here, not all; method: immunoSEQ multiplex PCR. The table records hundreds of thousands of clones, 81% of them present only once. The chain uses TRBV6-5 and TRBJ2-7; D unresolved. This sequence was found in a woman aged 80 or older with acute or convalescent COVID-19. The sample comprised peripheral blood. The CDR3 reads CASSYSAGSEQYF. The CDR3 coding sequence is TGTGCCAGCAGTTACTCGGCAGGATCCGAGCAGTACTTC.